The 12 T cell receptor beta chains below were found in one sample sequenced in a study of cytomegalovirus exposure and HLA in healthy donors. Libraries were prepared by immunoSEQ multiplex PCR; TCRdb keeps only in-frame clonotypes and omits some of them. This table has roughly 100,000 clones, about 85% appearing once. The sample was PBMCs. The receptors come from a woman younger than 30 in good health and CMV-seropositive.

The chain employs TRBV18 and TRBJ2-1; 11 bases line up with TRBD2. CDR1 is KGHSH and CDR2 is LQKENI in the germline V gene. V dropped 3 bases and J dropped 1; count of bases not matched to a gene: 5. This CDR3 comprises 17 residues. The chain's CDR3 is CASSPGLADSSYNEQFF. As DNA, the CDR3 is TGTGCCAGCTCACCGGGACTAGCGGACTCTTCCTACAATGAGCAGTTCTTC.

The chain combines TRBV6-4 with TRBJ1-6; no definite D call. The CDR3 runs 14 residues. Germline values: CDR1 MRHNA, CDR2 SNTAGT. V dropped 8 bases and J dropped 8 bases, with 16 bases sitting between them. For the CDR3, the DNA is TGTGCCAGCTCGGAGGGCGTGGGTGATTCACCCCTCCACTTT. This codes for CASSEGVGDSPLHF.

The genes are TRBV28 and TRBJ1-4; D is unclear. From germline, CDR1 is MDHEN and CDR2 SYDVKM. The CDR3 covers 14 residues. V was cut by 6 bases and J by 10 bases, with 18 bases left in between. Here the CDR3 reads CASRISNISPKLFF. The CDR3 coding sequence is TGTGCCAGCAGAATATCAAACATATCTCCAAAACTGTTTTTT.

The chain employs TRBV9 and TRBJ2-5, with TRBD1 identical over 7 bases. Trimming removed 6 bases from V and 5 bases from J; junction bases left unmatched: 7. Germline values: CDR1 SGDLS, CDR2 YYNGEE. This CDR3 spans 13 amino acids. CDR3 nucleotide sequence: TGTGCCAGCACTCCCGGGACAGACGAGACCCAGTACTTC. It encodes CASTPGTDETQYF.

The chain is built from TRBV21-1 and TRBJ1-1; the D call TRBD1 from the table was never checked on the DNA. TRBV21-1 is marked as a pseudogene. The CDR3 length is 16 residues. CDR3 bases: TGTGCCAGCAGCAAAGGACGAAAGGGGCAGGGAACTGAAGCTTTCTTT. Translation: CASSKGRKGQGTEAFF.

V usage is TRBV29-1 and J usage is TRBJ2-1, with a weak D call TRBD2 (5 bases). V lost 6 bases and J 8 bases, leaving 11 bases between the germline ends. This CDR3 is 11 amino acids long. From germline, CDR1 is SQVTM and CDR2 ANQGSEA. The CDR3, as DNA: TGCAGCGTCGAGAGGGCCCATGAGCAGTTCTTC. Protein: CSVERAHEQFF.

This clone was recorded once. This chain joins TRBV10-3 and TRBJ2-2; 10 bases map to TRBD1. Germline lookup yields CDR1 ENHRY and CDR2 SYGVKD. The J segment lost 5 bases and the V segment lost 6 bases, leaving 6 bases of the junction unmatched. The CDR3 covers 15 residues. The DNA of the CDR3 is TGTGCCATCAGGCCGGGACAGGGGCGGACCGGGGAGCTGTTTTTT. It encodes CAIRPGQGRTGELFF.

The CDR3 here is CASSPSQAALNTEAFF. The CDR3 DNA sequence: TGTGCCAGCAGCCCCTCCCAGGCAGCCTTGAACACTGAAGCTTTCTTT. V is TRBV7-9 and J is TRBJ1-1, with D hard to call. The germline gives CDR1 SEHNR, CDR2 FQNEAQ (reference sequence). V gave up 5 bases and J gave up 0 bases, with 16 bases separating them. There are 16 residues in the CDR3.

Details on this clone: No DNA is shown, since the ends of the CDR3 on it are uncertain; the CDR3 is the one TCRdb lists. The chain links TRBV6-5 to TRBJ2-7; the D call in the table, TRBD2, was not verified against the DNA. CDR1 and CDR2 (germline): MNHEY, SVGAGI. The CDR3 is made up of 12 amino acids, end residues included. The CDR3 loop reads CASSSSTGEQYF.

The CDR3 DNA follows: TGTGCCAGCGGCACAGGAAGACTTAGCACAGATACGCAGTATTTT. Protein: CASGTGRLSTDTQYF. The V gene is TRBV7-8, the J gene TRBJ2-3, with a tentative D call TRBD1 (5 bases). Per germline, CDR1 SGHVS and CDR2 FQNEAQ. The CDR3 runs to 15 residues. The ends were cut back, 8 bases at V and 0 bases at J, with 15 bases in the middle. Complete variable domain (other parts from reference TRBV7-8 and TRBJ2-3): GAGVSQSPRYKVAKRGQDVALRCDPISGHVSLFWYQQALGQGPEFLTYFQNEAQLDKSGLPSDRFFAERPEGSVSTLKIQRTQQEDSAVYLCASGTGRLSTDTQYFGPGTRLTVL.

The V gene is TRBV28, the J gene TRBJ2-7; 15 bases agree with TRBD2. There are 18 residues in the CDR3. Trimming took 7 bases from V and 3 from J; bases not matched to a gene: 13. CDR1 MDHEN and CDR2 SYDVKM come from the germline V gene. CDR3 DNA: TGTGCCAGCACCTCGGGGGGACTAGCGGGAGGTCGGGGCTACGAGCAGTACTTC. Encoded protein: CASTSGGLAGGRGYEQYF.

J is TRBJ2-7 and V is TRBV6-1, with TRBD1 identical over 9 bases. This CDR3 is 15 amino acids long. V gave up 1 base and J gave up 2 bases; unmatched junction bases: 3. The germline CDR1 and CDR2 sequences are MNHNS and SASEGT. CDR3 DNA sequence: TGTGCCAGCAGTGAAGAAGGGACAGGGACCTACGAGCAGTACTTC. Translation: CASSEEGTGTYEQYF.